This T cell receptor beta chain was captured in a study of blood T cell repertoires in COVID-19. As for the study in general: The origin of the acute and convalescent COVID-19 samples was the United States, Italy and Spain. From T cells, B-cell-depleted T cells, or PBMCs came the material, which was cDNA or gDNA.

How the authors handled the data: Amplification with reference gene primers provided the estimates of nucleated cell counts. The method was immunoSEQ multiplex PCR; TCRdb's version includes in-frame clones alone and lacks a portion of them. V and J calls and clone size are copied from that table; D and trimming were computed from the DNA. The profile shows about 100,000 clones, around 93% of them singletons. Trimming took off 0 bases at V and 3 bases at J, with 15 bases between the two ends. The CDR3 has 16 amino acids. In germline, CDR1 is SGHDN, CDR2 FVKESK. The J gene is TRBJ2-7, the V gene TRBV14; D unclear. The origin of this receptor is a man between 50 and 59 years old with acute or convalescent COVID-19. Sequencing was performed on peripheral blood. The chain's CDR3 is CASSQELLSPIYEQYF. In nucleotides, the CDR3 is TGTGCCAGCAGCCAAGAACTCTTATCGCCTATCTACGAGCAGTACTTC.